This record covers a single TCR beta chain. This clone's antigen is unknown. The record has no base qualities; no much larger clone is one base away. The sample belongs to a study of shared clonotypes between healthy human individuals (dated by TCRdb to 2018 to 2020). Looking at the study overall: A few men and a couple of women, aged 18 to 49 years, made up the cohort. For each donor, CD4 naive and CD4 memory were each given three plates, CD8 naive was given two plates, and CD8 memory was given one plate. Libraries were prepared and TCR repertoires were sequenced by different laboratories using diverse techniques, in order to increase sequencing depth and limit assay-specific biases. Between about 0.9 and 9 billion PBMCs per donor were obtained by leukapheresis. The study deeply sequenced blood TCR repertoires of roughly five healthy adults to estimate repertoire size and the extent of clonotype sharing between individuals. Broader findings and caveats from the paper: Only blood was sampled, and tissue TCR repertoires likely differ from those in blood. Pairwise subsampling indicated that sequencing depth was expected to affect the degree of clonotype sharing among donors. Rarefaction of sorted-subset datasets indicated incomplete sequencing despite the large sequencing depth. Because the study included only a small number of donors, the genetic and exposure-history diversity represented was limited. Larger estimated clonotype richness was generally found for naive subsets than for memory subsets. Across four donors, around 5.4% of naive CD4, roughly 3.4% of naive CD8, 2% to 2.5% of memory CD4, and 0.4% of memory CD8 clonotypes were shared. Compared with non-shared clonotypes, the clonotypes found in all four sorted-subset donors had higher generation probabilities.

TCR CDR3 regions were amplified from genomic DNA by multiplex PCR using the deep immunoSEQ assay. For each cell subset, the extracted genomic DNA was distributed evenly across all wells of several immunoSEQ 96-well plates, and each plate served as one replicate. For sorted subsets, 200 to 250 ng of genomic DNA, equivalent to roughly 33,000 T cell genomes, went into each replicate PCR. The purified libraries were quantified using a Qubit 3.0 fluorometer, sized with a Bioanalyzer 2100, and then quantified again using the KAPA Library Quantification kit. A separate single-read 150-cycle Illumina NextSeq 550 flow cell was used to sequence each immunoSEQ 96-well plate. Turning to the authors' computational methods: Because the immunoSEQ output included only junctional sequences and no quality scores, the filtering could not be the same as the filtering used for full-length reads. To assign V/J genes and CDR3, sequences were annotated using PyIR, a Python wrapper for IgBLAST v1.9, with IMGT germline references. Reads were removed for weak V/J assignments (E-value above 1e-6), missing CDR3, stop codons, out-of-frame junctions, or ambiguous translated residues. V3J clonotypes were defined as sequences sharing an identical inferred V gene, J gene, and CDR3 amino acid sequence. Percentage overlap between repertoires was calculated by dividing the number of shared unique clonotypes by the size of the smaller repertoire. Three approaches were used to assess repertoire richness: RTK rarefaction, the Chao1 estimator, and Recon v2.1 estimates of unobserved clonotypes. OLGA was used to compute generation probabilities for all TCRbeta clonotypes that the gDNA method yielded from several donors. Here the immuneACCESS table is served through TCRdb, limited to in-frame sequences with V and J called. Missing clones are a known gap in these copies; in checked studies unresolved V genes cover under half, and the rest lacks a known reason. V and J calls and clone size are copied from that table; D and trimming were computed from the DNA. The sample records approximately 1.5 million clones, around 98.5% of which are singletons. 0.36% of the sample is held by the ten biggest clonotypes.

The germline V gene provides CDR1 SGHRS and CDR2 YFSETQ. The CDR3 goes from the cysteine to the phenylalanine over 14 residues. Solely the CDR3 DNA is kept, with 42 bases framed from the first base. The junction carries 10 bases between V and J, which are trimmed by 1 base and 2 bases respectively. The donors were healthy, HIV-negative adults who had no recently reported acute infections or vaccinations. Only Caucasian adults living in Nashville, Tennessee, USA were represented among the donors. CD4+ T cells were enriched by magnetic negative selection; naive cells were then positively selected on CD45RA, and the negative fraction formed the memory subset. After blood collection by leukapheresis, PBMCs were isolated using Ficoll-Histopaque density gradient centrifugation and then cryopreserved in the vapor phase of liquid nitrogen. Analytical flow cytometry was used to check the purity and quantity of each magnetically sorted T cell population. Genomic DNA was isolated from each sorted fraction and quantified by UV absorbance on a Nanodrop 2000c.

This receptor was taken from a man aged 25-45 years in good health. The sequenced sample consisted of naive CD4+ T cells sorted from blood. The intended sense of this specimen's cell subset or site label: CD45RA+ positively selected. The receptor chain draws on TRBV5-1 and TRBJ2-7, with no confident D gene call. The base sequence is TGCGCCAGCAGCTTGCAGGTATTTGCCTACGAGCAGTACTTC. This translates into CASSLQVFAYEQYF.